Below are 5 T cell receptor beta chains sequenced from a single sample in a study of cytomegalovirus exposure and HLA in healthy donors. Here immunoSEQ multiplex PCR was the method, and the copy in TCRdb shows in-frame clones only, minus some. The sample lists some 110,000 clones; 70% to 90% were seen once. Sequencing used PBMCs. These receptors were collected from a woman aged 18 to 35 in good health and CMV-seropositive.

This clone has a handful of counts. This CDR3 reads CAWSSGIYEQYF. DNA for the CDR3: TGTGCCTGGAGTTCAGGGATCTACGAGCAGTACTTC. V gene TRBV30 combines with J gene TRBJ2-7; D is perhaps TRBD1 (5 bases). Deletions cut 2 bases from V and 3 bases from J, with 8 bases between. Germline-derived CDR1 and CDR2 are GTSNPN and SVGIG (reference sequence). This CDR3 is 12 amino acids long.

The chain links TRBV6-6 to TRBJ2-2; D might be TRBD2 (6 bases). This CDR3 has 14 residues. Germline CDR1 and CDR2: MNHNY and SVGAGI (reference sequence). Deletions cut 6 bases from V and 7 bases from J, with 15 bases between. The CDR3 reads CASSLEGRDGELFF. The CDR3 bases are TGTGCCAGCAGCCTGGAGGGTCGGGACGGGGAGCTGTTTTTT.

The chain employs TRBV28 and TRBJ2-5, with a possible D match to TRBD2 (5 bases). Germline-derived CDR1 and CDR2 are MDHEN and SYDVKM. The CDR3 is 13 amino acids. Between the trimmed V and J ends, which lost 7 bases and 2 bases, there was a span of 11 bases. This CDR3 reads CASIPGSQETQYF. CDR3 nucleotides: TGTGCCAGCATCCCGGGATCTCAAGAGACCCAGTACTTC.

The CDR3 spells CASSLTGGGTEAFF. CDR3 sequence (DNA): TGCGCCAGCTCACTCACAGGGGGCGGAACTGAAGCTTTCTTT. The rearrangement links TRBV5-1 to TRBJ1-1; TRBD1 aligns across 9 bases. This CDR3 comprises 14 residues. Looked up from germline, CDR1 is SGHRS and CDR2 is YFSETQ. Trimming at V came to 7 bases and at J to 5 bases, leaving 9 bases not matched to a gene. Drawing the rest from reference TRBV5-1 and TRBJ1-1, the complete variable domain is KAGVTQTPRYLIKTRGQQVTLSCSPISGHRSVSWYQQTPGQGLQFLFEYFSETQRNKGNFPGRFSGRQFSNSRSEMNVSTLELGDSALYLCASSLTGGGTEAFFGQGTRLTVV.

This chain connects TRBV27 to TRBJ2-3, with 9 positions matching TRBD2. Germline lookup yields CDR1 MNHEY and CDR2 SMNVEV (reference sequence). The CDR3 loop spans 18 amino acids. V dropped 3 bases and J dropped 1; count of bases not matched to a gene: 11. The CDR3 bases are TGTGCCAGCAGTTTTTTAGCGGGGGCTGTGTCTGGCACAGATACGCAGTATTTT. Its translation is CASSFLAGAVSGTDTQYF.